This TCR beta chain was documented in a study of cytomegalovirus exposure and HLA in healthy donors. Study findings and constraints: When a later analysis compared HLA-associated TCR beta chains with equally common others, the HLA-associated chains turned out to be more clonally expanded and to have lower generation probabilities. Earlier findings revealed that most TCR beta V segments proved productive either about 87% or about 30% of the time. Follow-up analysis later connected one missense variant in DCLRE1C with trimming of TCR beta V- and J-genes. An Asian-associated ancestry cluster reportedly showed fewer N-insertions than the roughly 670-donor mean in a later analysis.

The PCR made use of 60 Vbeta and 13 Jbeta primers. The protocol was immunoSEQ multiplex PCR, while the TCRdb copy is restricted to in-frame clones and leaves out a portion. The repertoire holds about 75,000 clones, almost 85% seen once, with over 1.5% in the top ten. The trim removed 3 bases at V and 1 base at J, leaving 6 bases unmatched. In germline, CDR1 is MDHEN, CDR2 SYDVKM. This CDR3 spans 15 amino acids. Of note for this clone: The antigen remains undetermined.

The chain is built from TRBV28 and TRBJ2-7; the match to TRBD2 covers 7 bases. Sequencing was performed on PBMCs. This clonotype was sampled from a man younger than 35 in good health and CMV-seronegative. The CDR3 is CASSLKRGGSYEQYF. The DNA for the CDR3 is TGTGCCAGCAGTTTGAAGCGGGGTGGATCCTACGAGCAGTACTTC.